This T cell receptor (beta chain) was documented in a study of cytomegalovirus exposure and HLA in healthy donors. 13 Jbeta primers and 60 Vbeta primers were used for the PCR. TCRdb's copy holds only in-frame clones and misses some; the assay was immunoSEQ multiplex PCR. In the table there are about 200,000 clones, about 81% of which are singletons. CDR1 and CDR2 (germline): LNHDA, SQIVND (reference sequence). CDR3 length equals 18 residues. Trimming removed 5 bases at V and 0 bases at J, with 20 bases between. The receptor was derived from a woman aged 45-65 years in good health and CMV-seropositive. Sequenced input: PBMCs. The chain employs TRBV19 and TRBJ1-5; tentatively, D is TRBD1 (5 bases). CDR3: CASSRDSPSGYSNQPQHF. In DNA, the CDR3 is TGTGCCAGTAGTCGGGACTCCCCAAGCGGCTATAGCAATCAGCCCCAGCATTTT.